Below are 29 T cell receptor beta chains sequenced from a single sample in a study of blood T cell repertoires in COVID-19. Method: immunoSEQ multiplex PCR; TCRdb's copy keeps in-frame clones and lacks some. The data contain about 350,000 clones, roughly 87% of them seen just once; the ten biggest clones take up approximately 0.99%. The sequenced material came from PBMCs or T cells enriched from blood (not recorded which). The receptors originated from a woman younger than 45 who had recovered from COVID-19.

The chain has TRBV7-9 and TRBJ1-4; maybe TRBD1 (5 bases). Trimming removed 0 bases from V and 7 bases from J, with 9 bases in between. Germline V lookup: CDR1 SEHNR, CDR2 FQNEAQ (reference sequence). The CDR3 spans 14 residues. This CDR3 is CASSLAGVVEKLFF. The CDR3 DNA follows: TGTGCCAGCAGCTTAGCAGGGGTCGTTGAAAAACTGTTTTTT.

V gene TRBV3-1 (or the pseudogene TRBV3-2) combines with J gene TRBJ1-3; no reliable D call. V lost 0 bases and J 4 bases, leaving 10 bases between the germline ends. The CDR3 has 15 amino acids. Germline loops: CDR1 LGHDT, CDR2 YNNKEL (reference sequence). Here the CDR3 reads CASSQDSWAGNTIYF. The CDR3, as DNA: TGTGCCAGCAGCCAAGATTCGTGGGCCGGAAACACCATATATTTT.

The chain has TRBV10-2 and TRBJ1-1; perhaps TRBD1 as D (6 bases). Germline-derived CDR1 and CDR2 are WSHSY and SAAADI. CDR3 length equals 18 residues. The V gene lost 3 bases and the J gene lost 4 bases, with 24 bases spanning the gap. The CDR3 bases are TGCGCCAGCAGTGAAAGATTGACGGCAGGGGATTTGAGCACTGAAGCTTTCTTT. Its translation is CASSERLTAGDLSTEAFF.

The V gene is TRBV9, the J gene TRBJ2-2; 8 bases match TRBD1. Germline V gives CDR1 SGDLS, CDR2 YYNGEE. Losses at the gene ends were 5 bases for V and 1 base for J; bases not matched to a gene: 7. The CDR3 extends over 16 amino acids. The CDR3 loop is CASRSQGAQNTGELFF. The CDR3 DNA reads as TGTGCCAGCAGGAGTCAGGGGGCCCAGAACACCGGGGAGCTGTTTTTT.

The gene calls are TRBV18 and TRBJ1-4; 8 bases align to TRBD1. Per the germline V gene, CDR1 is KGHSH and CDR2 is LQKENI. There are 15 residues in the CDR3. Trimming at V came to 6 bases and at J to 8 bases, leaving 11 bases not matched to a gene. The CDR3: CASSRIQGVNEKLFF. The CDR3 DNA is TGTGCCAGCTCCCGTATACAGGGGGTTAACGAAAAACTGTTTTTT. The entire variable domain, with the rest obtained from reference TRBV18 and TRBJ1-4, is as follows: NAGVMQNPRHLVRRRGQEARLRCSPMKGHSHVYWYRQLPEEGLKFMVYLQKENIIDESGMPKERFSAEFPKEGPSILRIQQVVRGDSAAYFCASSRIQGVNEKLFFGSGTQLSVL.

This clone was observed once. The chain employs TRBV9 and TRBJ2-3, with 12 bases lining up with TRBD1. This CDR3 spans 16 amino acids. Germline V gene lookup returns CDR1 SGDLS and CDR2 YYNGEE. Trimming took 4 bases from V and 5 from J; bases not matched to a gene: 8. CDR3 DNA: TGTGCCAGCAGCTTCTCGGGACAGGGGGCCTTAGATACGCAGTATTTT. Translating it yields CASSFSGQGALDTQYF.

This chain uses TRBV28 with TRBJ1-1, with 8 bases that match TRBD1. Trimming cost V 6 bases and J 5 bases; bases outside gene matches: 5. CDR3 length: 13 residues. Germline V gives CDR1 MDHEN, CDR2 SYDVKM. The CDR3 nucleotides are TGTGCCAGCAGGAAAGACAGGGGTACTGAAGCTTTCTTT. This codes for CASRKDRGTEAFF.

The chain has TRBV19 and TRBJ1-2; 7 nucleotides line up with TRBD1. Trimming removed 8 bases from V and 8 bases from J; junction bases left unmatched: 8. From germline, CDR1 is LNHDA and CDR2 SQIVND (reference sequence). The CDR3 contains 12 residues. CDR3 in amino acids: CASGDRARGYTF. The CDR3 DNA sequence: TGTGCCAGTGGTGACAGGGCGCGAGGCTACACCTTC. Filled out from reference TRBV19 and TRBJ1-2, the complete variable domain reads DGGITQSPKYLFRKEGQNVTLSCEQNLNHDAMYWYRQDPGQGLRLIYYSQIVNDFQKGDIAEGYSVSREKKESFPLTVTSAQKNPTAFYLCASGDRARGYTFGSGTRLTVV.

This chain uses TRBV5-4 with TRBJ2-5; TRBD2 agrees at 12 bases. V lost 1 base, J lost 5 bases, and 3 bases stayed unmatched. The germline CDR1 and CDR2 sequences are SGHNT and YYREEE (reference sequence). This CDR3 has 15 amino acids. The CDR3 sequence is CASSLLAGGHETQYF. The DNA of the CDR3 is TGTGCCAGCAGCTTGCTAGCGGGGGGGCATGAGACCCAGTACTTC.

The rearrangement joins TRBV7-2 to TRBJ2-3; 12 bases agree with TRBD2. After removal of 6 bases from V and 9 bases from J, the junction contained 10 bases not matched to a gene. Germline V gene data show CDR1 as SGHTA and CDR2 as FQGNSA. The CDR3 totals 15 residues. This CDR3 is CASSSGLAGPVTQYF. In nucleotides, the CDR3 is TGTGCCAGCAGTTCCGGACTAGCGGGGCCCGTAACGCAGTATTTT.

V and J are TRBV7-9 and TRBJ2-5; D remains ambiguous. CDR1 is SEHNR, CDR2 FQNEAQ, per germline (reference sequence). Deletions cut 3 bases from V and 2 bases from J, with 10 bases between. The CDR3 sequence is 14 residues long. CDR3 in amino acids: CASSFLFRQETQYF. The CDR3 nucleotides are TGTGCCAGCAGCTTTCTCTTCAGGCAAGAGACCCAGTACTTC. Using reference TRBV7-9 and TRBJ2-5 for the parts outside the CDR3, the full variable domain is DTGVSQNPRHKITKRGQNVTFRCDPISEHNRLYWYRQTLGQGPEFLTYFQNEAQLEKSRLLSDRFSAERPKGSFSTLEIQRTEQGDSAMYLCASSFLFRQETQYFGPGTRLLVL.

V is TRBV10-3 and J is TRBJ2-3; 9 positions agree with TRBD1. CDR3 length equals 16 residues. J lost 0 bases, V lost 4 bases, and 5 bases had no gene match. Germline-derived CDR1 and CDR2 are ENHRY and SYGVKD. The chain's CDR3 is CAISGDRELSTDTQYF. CDR3 nucleotide sequence: TGTGCCATCAGTGGGGACAGGGAACTGAGCACAGATACGCAGTATTTT.

The chain links TRBV7-2 to TRBJ1-3, with D uncertain. Germline CDR1 reads SGHTA; CDR2 reads FQGNSA. V lost 4 bases and J lost 0, with 10 bases in between. The CDR3 loop spans 15 amino acids. DNA for the CDR3: TGTGCCAGCAGCTCGCAGGTGAGCTCTGGAAACACCATATATTTT. Translated, it gives CASSSQVSSGNTIYF.

V usage is TRBV9 and J usage is TRBJ1-2; D ambiguous. This CDR3 is 11 amino acids long. The V and J ends lost 4 bases and 12 bases respectively, with 13 bases between them. CDR1 is SGDLS and CDR2 is YYNGEE in the germline V gene. This CDR3 is CASSPRTDHTF. The CDR3 DNA sequence: TGTGCCAGCAGCCCCCGGACTGACCACACCTTC.

The genes are TRBV5-1 and TRBJ1-2; TRBD1 agrees at 7 bases. Looked up from germline, CDR1 is SGHRS and CDR2 is YFSETQ. The CDR3 length is 16 residues. V shed 4 bases, J shed 4 bases, and the junction held 13 bases outside the gene matches. The CDR3 spells CASSPSRGLGGYGYTF. DNA of the CDR3: TGCGCCAGCAGCCCCTCCAGGGGGTTAGGTGGCTATGGCTACACCTTC.

The chain is built from TRBV28 and TRBJ1-2, with no clear D. Per germline, CDR1 MDHEN and CDR2 SYDVKM. This CDR3 spans 12 amino acids. Trimming removed 5 bases from V and 8 bases from J, with 12 bases in between. The CDR3 region is CASSTSTEGYTF. In DNA form, the CDR3 reads TGTGCCAGCAGTACATCCACGGAGGGCTACACCTTC.

CDR3 DNA: TGTGCCAGCAGTGGACAGGGGGCGAGCACAGATACGCAGTATTTT. Translation: CASSGQGASTDTQYF. This chain uses TRBV6-1 with TRBJ2-3; TRBD1 matches 10 bases. The CDR3 sequence is 15 residues long. CDR1 and CDR2 (germline): MNHNS, SASEGT. Trimming cost V 4 bases and J 0 bases; bases outside gene matches: 1.

The V and J genes are TRBV27 and TRBJ1-2; D may be TRBD1 (6 bases). CDR1 is MNHEY and CDR2 is SMNVEV in the germline V gene (reference sequence). The CDR3 is made up of 16 amino acids. With 5 bases removed from V and 7 bases from J, the gap between germline ends came to 23 bases. The CDR3 region is CASSRAGVQLTRGYTF. The CDR3 DNA reads as TGTGCCAGCAGTCGGGCAGGGGTCCAACTTACTCGTGGCTACACCTTC.

The chain links TRBV11-2 to TRBJ1-2; 9 bases match TRBD1. This CDR3 spans 13 amino acids. The J segment lost 7 bases and the V segment lost 4 bases, leaving 4 bases of the junction unmatched. Germline V gives CDR1 SGHAT, CDR2 FQNNGV. This CDR3 is CASSSRQGVGYTF. Here the CDR3 DNA reads TGTGCCAGCAGCTCCCGACAGGGGGTTGGCTACACCTTC.

The sample holds one count of this clone. The chain carries TRBV19 and TRBJ1-2, with TRBD1 matching 8 bases. In germline, CDR1 is LNHDA, CDR2 SQIVND (reference sequence). V was clipped by 7 bases and J by 5 bases; unmatched bases: 9. The CDR3 sequence is 14 residues long. As DNA, the CDR3 is TGTGCCAGTAACACACCGGGACAGGAATATGGCTACACCTTC. Encoded protein: CASNTPGQEYGYTF.

The chain uses TRBV7-2 and TRBJ2-5; 7 nucleotides agree with TRBD2. The CDR3 contains 13 residues. V lost 6 bases, J lost 4 bases, and 5 bases stayed unmatched. Germline-derived CDR1 and CDR2 are SGHTA and FQGNSA. Here the CDR3 reads CASRGGGGETQYF. The DNA for the CDR3 is TGTGCCAGCAGAGGTGGCGGGGGAGAGACCCAGTACTTC.

This clone was found once. The V call is TRBV7-9, the J call TRBJ1-6; TRBD1 matches at 7 bases. Per the germline V gene, CDR1 is SEHNR and CDR2 is FQNEAQ (reference sequence). The CDR3 consists of 17 residues. V trimming: 3 bases; J trimming: 1 base; junction bases outside the gene matches: 6. The CDR3 nucleotides read TGTGCCAGCAGCTTTCTGGCAGGGGGGTCCTATAATTCACCCCTCCACTTT. Translated, it gives CASSFLAGGSYNSPLHF.

This clone turned up a few times. The V call is TRBV18, the J call TRBJ1-5; TRBD1 might be the D (5 bases). Germline V gives CDR1 KGHSH, CDR2 LQKENI. V lost 3 bases, J lost 5 bases, and 17 bases lay in between. This CDR3 is 16 amino acids long. The CDR3 DNA follows: TGTGCCAGCTCACCCCGAACAGGACGCGCTGATCAGCCCCAGCATTTT. This sequence encodes CASSPRTGRADQPQHF.

This chain uses TRBV5-5 with TRBJ1-5; 7 bases align to TRBD1. The germline V gene encodes CDR1 SGHKS and CDR2 YYEKEE (reference sequence). The CDR3 contains 17 residues. Unmatched junction bases numbered 14, after V lost 3 bases and J lost 5 bases. The CDR3 region has the DNA TGTGCCAGCAGCTCTTCCGGGCTCCACAGGGGCTATCAGCCCCAGCATTTT. This gives the protein CASSSSGLHRGYQPQHF. Full variable domain (missing parts from reference TRBV5-5 and TRBJ1-5): DAGVTQSPTHLIKTRGQQVTLRCSPISGHKSVSWYQQVLGQGPQFIFQYYEKEERGRGNFPDRFSARQFPNYSSELNVNALLLGDSALYLCASSSSGLHRGYQPQHFGDGTRLSIL.

The gene calls are TRBV9 and TRBJ2-3; TRBD2 aligns across 7 bases. The CDR3 totals 15 residues. The V gene's germline CDR1 is SGDLS and CDR2 YYNGEE. The trim removed 4 bases at V and 1 base at J, leaving 6 bases unmatched. The CDR3 DNA follows: TGTGCCAGCAGCAGGCCTAGCGGAGGCACAGATACGCAGTATTTT. Protein sequence: CASSRPSGGTDTQYF.

This chain joins TRBV6-5 and TRBJ1-1, with unresolved D. The germline V and J ends were trimmed by 0 bases and 2 bases, with 13 bases remaining between them. The CDR3 runs 16 residues. CDR1 MNHEY and CDR2 SVGAGI come from the germline V gene. CDR3 coding DNA: TGTGCCAGCAGTTACTCAGGCGGGGTTTACAACACTGAAGCTTTCTTT. This encodes CASSYSGGVYNTEAFF.

The chain recombines TRBV19 with TRBJ1-5; the D gene is possibly TRBD1 (6 bases). Germline V lookup: CDR1 LNHDA, CDR2 SQIVND (reference sequence). The CDR3 runs 13 residues. The V gene lost 3 bases and the J gene lost 5 bases, with 8 bases spanning the gap. The CDR3 coding sequence is TGTGCCAGTAGTATCCCAGGGGATCAGCCCCAGCATTTT. This sequence encodes CASSIPGDQPQHF.

The chain joins TRBV19 to TRBJ1-1, with TRBD1 matching over 11 bases. The CDR3 consists of 15 residues. With 5 bases clipped from V and 3 bases from J, the junction kept 5 bases outside the gene matches. Germline CDR1 reads LNHDA; CDR2 reads SQIVND (reference sequence). The CDR3 region is CASSGRTGGHTEAFF. DNA for the CDR3: TGTGCCAGTAGTGGACGGACAGGGGGCCACACTGAAGCTTTCTTT.

The chain uses TRBV7-2 and TRBJ2-7; 9 bases match TRBD1. Germline V gene data show CDR1 as SGHTA and CDR2 as FQGNSA. The CDR3 loop spans 15 amino acids. J was trimmed by 0 bases and V by 1 base; bases with no gene match: 1. The CDR3 DNA is TGTGCCAGCAGCTTAGGGGGACAGGGCTCCTACGAGCAGTACTTC. It is translated as CASSLGGQGSYEQYF.